This record covers a single T cell receptor (beta chain). Germline CDR1 reads SGHTS; CDR2 reads YDEGEE. V lost 5 bases, J lost 5 bases, and 7 bases stayed unmatched. CDR3 length: 15 amino acids. Participants reported their clinical history, and cohort assignment relied on those reports. This specimen comes from a study of blood T cell repertoires in COVID-19. Original processing notes: It was from reference gene primer amplification that nucleated cell counts were estimated. Assay used: immunoSEQ multiplex PCR; TCRdb lists only in-frame clones, some missing. V and J calls and clone size are given by that table; D and trimming were obtained from the DNA. The data hold around 160,000 clones, with about 83% observed a single time.

Sequences were obtained from PBMCs or T cells enriched from blood (not recorded which). The chain joins TRBV5-8 to TRBJ2-2; 9 nucleotides match TRBD1. The source is a woman between 50 and 59 years old who had been exposed to COVID-19. The CDR3 loop reads CASSSRTGVTGELFF. CDR3 bases: TGTGCCAGCAGTTCCAGGACAGGGGTTACCGGGGAGCTGTTTTTT.